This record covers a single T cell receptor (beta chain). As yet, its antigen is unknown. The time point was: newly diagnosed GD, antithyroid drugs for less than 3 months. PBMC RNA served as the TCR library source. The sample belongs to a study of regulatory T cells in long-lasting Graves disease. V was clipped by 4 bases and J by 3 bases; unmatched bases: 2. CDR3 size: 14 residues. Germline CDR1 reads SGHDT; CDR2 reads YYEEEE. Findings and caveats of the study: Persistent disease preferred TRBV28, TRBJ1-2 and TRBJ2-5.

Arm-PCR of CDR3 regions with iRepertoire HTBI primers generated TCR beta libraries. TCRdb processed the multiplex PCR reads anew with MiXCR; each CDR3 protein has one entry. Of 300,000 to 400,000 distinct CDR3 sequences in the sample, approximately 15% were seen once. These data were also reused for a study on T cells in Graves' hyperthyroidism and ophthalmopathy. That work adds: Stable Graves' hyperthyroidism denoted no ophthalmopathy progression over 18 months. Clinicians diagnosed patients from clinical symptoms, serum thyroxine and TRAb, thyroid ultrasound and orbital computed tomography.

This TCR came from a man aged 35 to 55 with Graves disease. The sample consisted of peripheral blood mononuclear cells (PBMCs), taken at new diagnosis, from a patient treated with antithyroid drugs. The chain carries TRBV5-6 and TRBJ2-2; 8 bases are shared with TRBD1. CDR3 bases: TGTGCCAGCAGCACGACAGGGGACACCGGGGAGCTGTTTTTT. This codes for CASSTTGDTGELFF.